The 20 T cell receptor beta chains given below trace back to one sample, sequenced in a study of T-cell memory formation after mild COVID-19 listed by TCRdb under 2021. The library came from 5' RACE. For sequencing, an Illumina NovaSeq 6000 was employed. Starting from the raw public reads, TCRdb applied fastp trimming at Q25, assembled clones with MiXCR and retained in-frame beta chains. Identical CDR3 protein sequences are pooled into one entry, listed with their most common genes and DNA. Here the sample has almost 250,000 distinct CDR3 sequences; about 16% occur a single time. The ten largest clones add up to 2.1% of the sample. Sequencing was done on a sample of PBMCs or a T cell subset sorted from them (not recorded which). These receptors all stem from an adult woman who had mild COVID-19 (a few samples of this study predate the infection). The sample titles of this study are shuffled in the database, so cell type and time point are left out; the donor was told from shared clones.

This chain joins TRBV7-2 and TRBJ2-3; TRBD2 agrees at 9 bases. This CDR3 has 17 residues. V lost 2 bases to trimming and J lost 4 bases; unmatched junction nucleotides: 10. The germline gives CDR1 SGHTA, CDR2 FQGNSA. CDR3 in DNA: TGTGCCAGCAGCTTACTGAGGGCGGGAGGGCCTTCAGATACGCAGTATTTT. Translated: CASSLLRAGGPSDTQYF. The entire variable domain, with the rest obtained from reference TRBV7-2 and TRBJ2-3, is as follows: GAGVSQSPSNKVTEKGKDVELRCDPISGHTALYWYRQSLGQGLEFLIYFQGNSAPDKSGLPSDRFSAERTGGSVSTLTIQRTQQEDSAVYLCASSLLRAGGPSDTQYFGPGTRLTVL.

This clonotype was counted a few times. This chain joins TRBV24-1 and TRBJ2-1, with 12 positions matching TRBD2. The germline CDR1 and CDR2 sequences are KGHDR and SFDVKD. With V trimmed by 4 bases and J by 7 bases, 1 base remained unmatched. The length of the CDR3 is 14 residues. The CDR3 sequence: CATSEGLAGNEQFF. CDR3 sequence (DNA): TGTGCCACCAGTGAAGGACTAGCGGGGAATGAGCAGTTCTTC.

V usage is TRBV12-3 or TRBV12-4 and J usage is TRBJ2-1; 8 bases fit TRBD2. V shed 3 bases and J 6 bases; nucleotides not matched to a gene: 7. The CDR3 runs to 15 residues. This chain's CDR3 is CASSFPLAGGNEQFF. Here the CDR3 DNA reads TGTGCCAGCAGTTTTCCCCTAGCGGGTGGCAATGAGCAGTTCTTC.

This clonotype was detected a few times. In DNA, the CDR3 is TGTGCCAGCGGGAAAGGAGGGAGTGGGATCCCTAACTATGGCTACACCTTC. Translation: CASGKGGSGIPNYGYTF. The chain uses TRBV7-8 and TRBJ1-2; D uncertain. V was shortened by 8 bases and J by 0 bases, with 22 bases between the two germline ends. Germline V gene lookup returns CDR1 SGHVS and CDR2 FQNEAQ. The CDR3 length is 17 residues. Together with reference TRBV7-8 and TRBJ1-2, the CDR3 gives the full variable domain: GAGVSQSPRYKVAKRGQDVALRCDPISGHVSLFWYQQALGQGPEFLTYFQNEAQLDKSGLPSDRFFAERPEGSVSTLKIQRTQQEDSAVYLCASGKGGSGIPNYGYTFGSGTRLTVV.

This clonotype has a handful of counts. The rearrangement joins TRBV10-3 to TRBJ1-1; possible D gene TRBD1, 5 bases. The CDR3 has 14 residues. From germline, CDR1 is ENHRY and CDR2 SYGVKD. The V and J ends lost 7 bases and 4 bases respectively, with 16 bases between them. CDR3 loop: CAIIGDSGGTEAFF. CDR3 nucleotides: TGTGCCATCATAGGGGACTCTGGGGGCACTGAAGCTTTCTTT.

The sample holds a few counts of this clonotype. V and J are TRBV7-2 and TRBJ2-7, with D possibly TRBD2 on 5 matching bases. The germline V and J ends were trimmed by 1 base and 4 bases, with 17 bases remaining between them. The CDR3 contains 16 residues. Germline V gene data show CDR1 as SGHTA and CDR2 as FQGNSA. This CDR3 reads CASSLEGTRGPYEQYF. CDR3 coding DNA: TGTGCCAGCAGCTTAGAGGGCACCAGAGGGCCATACGAGCAGTACTTC.

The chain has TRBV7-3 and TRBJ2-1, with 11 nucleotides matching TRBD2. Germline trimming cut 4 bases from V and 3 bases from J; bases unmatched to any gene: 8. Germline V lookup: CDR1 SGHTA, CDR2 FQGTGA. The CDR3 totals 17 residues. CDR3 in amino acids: CASSSAGGTSGYNEQFF. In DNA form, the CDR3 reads TGTGCCAGCAGCTCTGCGGGGGGGACTAGCGGCTACAATGAGCAGTTCTTC.

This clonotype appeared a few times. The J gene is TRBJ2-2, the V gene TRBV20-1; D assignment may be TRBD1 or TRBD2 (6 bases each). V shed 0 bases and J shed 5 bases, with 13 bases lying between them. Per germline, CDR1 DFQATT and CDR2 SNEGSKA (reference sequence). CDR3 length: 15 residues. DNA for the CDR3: TGCAGTGCTAGAGAGGGGGGCAGGGTTACCGGGGAGCTGTTTTTT. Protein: CSAREGGRVTGELFF.

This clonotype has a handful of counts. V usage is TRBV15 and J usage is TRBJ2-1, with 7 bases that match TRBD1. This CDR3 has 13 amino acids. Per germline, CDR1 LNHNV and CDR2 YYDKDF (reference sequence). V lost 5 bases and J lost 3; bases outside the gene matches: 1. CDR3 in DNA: TGTGCCACCAGCGGGACAGTCTACAATGAGCAGTTCTTC. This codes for CATSGTVYNEQFF. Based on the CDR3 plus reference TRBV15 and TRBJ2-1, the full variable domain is DAMVIQNPRYQVTQFGKPVTLSCSQTLNHNVMYWYQQKSSQAPKLLFHYYDKDFNNEADTPDNFQSRRPNTSFCFLDIRSPGLGDTAMYLCATSGTVYNEQFFGPGTRLTVL.

The CDR3 DNA is TGTGCCAGCAGCCTCAATATCCGACGGATCACCACCGGGGAGCTGTTTTTT. It specifies CASSLNIRRITTGELFF. The chain carries TRBV7-6 and TRBJ2-2; D uncertain. This CDR3 is built from 17 residues. V lost 5 bases to trimming and J lost 4 bases, with 20 bases between them. CDR1 and CDR2 (germline): SGHVS, FNYEAQ.

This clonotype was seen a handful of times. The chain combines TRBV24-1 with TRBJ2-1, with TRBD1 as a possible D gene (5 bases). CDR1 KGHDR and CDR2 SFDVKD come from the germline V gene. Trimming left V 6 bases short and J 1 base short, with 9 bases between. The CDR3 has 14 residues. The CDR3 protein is CATSWGSSYNEQFF. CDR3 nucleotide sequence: TGTGCCACCAGTTGGGGCTCGTCCTACAATGAGCAGTTCTTC.

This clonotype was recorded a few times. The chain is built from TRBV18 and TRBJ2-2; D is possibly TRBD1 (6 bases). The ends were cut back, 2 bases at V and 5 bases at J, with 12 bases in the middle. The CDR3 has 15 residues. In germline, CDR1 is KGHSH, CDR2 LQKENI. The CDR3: CASSPAQTGTGELFF. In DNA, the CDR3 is TGTGCCAGCTCACCAGCGCAAACAGGGACCGGGGAGCTGTTTTTT.

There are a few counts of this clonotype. The CDR3 sequence: CASSLGEVADTQYF. CDR3 bases: TGCGCCAGCAGCTTGGGGGAAGTCGCAGATACGCAGTATTTT. The chain combines TRBV5-1 with TRBJ2-3, with D unclear. The CDR3 contains 14 residues. Germline V gene lookup returns CDR1 SGHRS and CDR2 YFSETQ. Deletions cut 0 bases from V and 4 bases from J, with 9 bases between.

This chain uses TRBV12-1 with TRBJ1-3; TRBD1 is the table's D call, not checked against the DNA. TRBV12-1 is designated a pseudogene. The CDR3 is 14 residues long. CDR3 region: CASSSRGPGNTIYF. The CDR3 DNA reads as TGTGCCAGCAGCTCCCGGGGACCGGGAAACACCATATATTTT.

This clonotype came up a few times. The CDR3 coding sequence is TGTGCCACCCAACTACGGGGGTTACAAGAGACCCAGTACTTC. As protein: CATQLRGLQETQYF. The genes are TRBV11-2 and TRBJ2-5; TRBD2 is a possible D gene (6 bases). Deletions cut 10 bases from V and 2 bases from J, with 17 bases between. The germline V gene encodes CDR1 SGHAT and CDR2 FQNNGV. The CDR3 extends over 14 amino acids.

Here the CDR3 DNA reads TGTGCCAGCAGTCGACAGAGCAATCAGCCCCAGCATTTT. It codes for CASSRQSNQPQHF. This rearrangement joins TRBV12-3 or TRBV12-4 to TRBJ1-5; D is possibly TRBD1 (5 bases). The CDR3 contains 13 residues. Trimming removed 5 bases at V and 1 base at J, with 6 bases between.

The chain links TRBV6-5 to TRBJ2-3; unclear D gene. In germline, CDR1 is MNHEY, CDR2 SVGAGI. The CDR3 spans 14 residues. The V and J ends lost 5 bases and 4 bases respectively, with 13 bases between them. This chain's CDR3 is CASSLSISADTQYF. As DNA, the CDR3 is TGTGCCAGCAGTCTCTCCATTTCCGCAGATACGCAGTATTTT.

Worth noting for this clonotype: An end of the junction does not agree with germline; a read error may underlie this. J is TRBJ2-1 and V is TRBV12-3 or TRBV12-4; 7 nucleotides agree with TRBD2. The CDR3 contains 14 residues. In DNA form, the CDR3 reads TGTGCCAGCAGTCTAGCGGCTGAGGTGAATGAGCAGTTCTTC. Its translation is CASSLAAEVNEQFF.

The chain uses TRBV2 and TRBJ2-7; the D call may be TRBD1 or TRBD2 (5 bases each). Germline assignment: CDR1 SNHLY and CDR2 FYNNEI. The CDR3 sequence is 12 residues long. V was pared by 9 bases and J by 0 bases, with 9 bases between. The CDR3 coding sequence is TGTGCCAGTGGGGACCGCTCCTACGAGCAGTACTTC. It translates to CASGDRSYEQYF.

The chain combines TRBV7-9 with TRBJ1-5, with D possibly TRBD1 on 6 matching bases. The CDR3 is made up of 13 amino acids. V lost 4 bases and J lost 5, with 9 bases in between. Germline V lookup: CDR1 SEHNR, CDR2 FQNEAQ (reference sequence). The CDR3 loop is CASSSGEHQPQHF. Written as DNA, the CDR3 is TGTGCCAGCAGCTCAGGGGAGCATCAGCCCCAGCATTTT.